This note documents a single T cell receptor (beta chain) sequence. Repertoires were generated with immunoSEQ multiplex PCR, while TCRdb's copy carries only in-frame clones and drops some. The data hold about 660,000 clones, with 88% observed a single time. This sample stems from a study of shared T cell receptors in the human thymus. The germline V and J ends were trimmed by 1 base and 3 bases, with 11 bases remaining between them. CDR3 length: 14 residues. Separately, the same data were catalogued under a study of human thymus T cells.

This chain joins TRBV5-3 and TRBJ2-7; D ambiguous. Being an ORF, TRBV5-3 has a function that is uncertain. The receptor's source is a boy under two years old with a congenital heart defect. The sample comprised thymocytes. CDR3 in amino acids: CARSLPPQSYEQYF. The CDR3, as DNA: TGTGCCAGAAGCTTGCCCCCACAGAGCTACGAGCAGTACTTC.